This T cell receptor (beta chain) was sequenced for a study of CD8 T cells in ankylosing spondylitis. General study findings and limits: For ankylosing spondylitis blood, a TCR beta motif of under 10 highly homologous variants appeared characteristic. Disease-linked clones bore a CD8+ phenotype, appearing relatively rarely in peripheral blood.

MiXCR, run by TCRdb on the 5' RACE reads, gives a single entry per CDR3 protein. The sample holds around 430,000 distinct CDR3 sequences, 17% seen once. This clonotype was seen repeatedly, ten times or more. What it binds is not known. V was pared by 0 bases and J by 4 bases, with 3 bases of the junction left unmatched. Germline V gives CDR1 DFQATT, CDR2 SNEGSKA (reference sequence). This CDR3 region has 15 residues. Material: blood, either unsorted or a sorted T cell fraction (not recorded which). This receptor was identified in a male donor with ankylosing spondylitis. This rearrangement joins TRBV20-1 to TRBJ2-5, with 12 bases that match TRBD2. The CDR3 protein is CSARDPGLAGETQYF. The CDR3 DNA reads TGCAGTGCTAGAGATCCGGGACTAGCGGGAGAGACCCAGTACTTC.